The 8 T cell receptor beta chains given below trace back to one sample, sequenced in a study of long-term antiretroviral therapy in people with HIV. At the survey level, the v3.0 immunoSEQ assay was run. The protocol was immunoSEQ multiplex PCR, while the TCRdb copy is restricted to in-frame clones and leaves out a portion. Of about 15,000 clones listed, roughly 80% are singletons. The material was unsorted PBMCs, obtained about 1.2 years before starting antiretroviral therapy. Every receptor here comes from a man aged 25 to 45 with HIV.

The chain is built from TRBV29-1 and TRBJ1-2; D ambiguous. The V gene's germline CDR1 is SQVTM and CDR2 ANQGSEA. The CDR3 contains 14 residues. The V end lost 3 bases, the J end lost 3 bases, and 14 bases lay between the germline ends. The chain's CDR3 is CSVDAERLDYGYTF. The CDR3 region has the DNA TGCAGCGTTGATGCAGAGCGACTTGACTATGGCTACACCTTC.

The chain uses TRBV6-4 and TRBJ2-7, with 12 positions matching TRBD2. The germline gives CDR1 MRHNA, CDR2 SNTAGT. The CDR3 covers 15 residues. V lost 3 bases, J lost 0 bases, and 0 bases stayed unmatched. The CDR3 sequence is CASSETSGSSYEQYF. In DNA form, the CDR3 reads TGTGCCAGCAGTGAGACTAGCGGGAGCTCCTACGAGCAGTACTTC.

This chain links TRBV4-2 with TRBJ2-2; D is unclear. CDR1 is LGHNA, CDR2 YNFKEQ, per germline. The V end was cut by 6 bases, the J end by 4 bases, with 18 bases between. The CDR3 loop spans 16 amino acids. The DNA for the CDR3 is TGTGCCAGCAGTACCCCCCAGTGGGCTGGCACCGGGGAGCTGTTTTTT. This sequence encodes CASSTPQWAGTGELFF.

This clone came up once. The J gene is TRBJ1-1, the V gene TRBV5-1; D gene unclear. This CDR3 region has 15 residues. V lost 3 bases, J lost 0 bases, and 12 bases lay in between. Germline CDR1 reads SGHRS; CDR2 reads YFSETQ. The CDR3 DNA follows: TGCGCCAGCAGCTCTGACACCAAAATGAACACTGAAGCTTTCTTT. It codes for CASSSDTKMNTEAFF.

This sequence joins TRBV11-2 and TRBJ2-3; perhaps TRBD1 as D (6 bases). CDR3 length: 14 residues. Germline CDR1 SGHAT, CDR2 FQNNGV. V lost 1 base and J 3 bases, leaving 8 bases between the germline ends. The CDR3 protein is CASSLVQGTDTQYF. The CDR3 DNA sequence: TGTGCCAGCAGCTTAGTACAGGGTACAGATACGCAGTATTTT. The variable domain in full, with the rest retrieved from reference TRBV11-2 and TRBJ2-3, is EAGVAQSPRYKIIEKRQSVAFWCNPISGHATLYWYQQILGQGPKLLIQFQNNGVVDDSQLPKDRFSAERLKGVDSTLKIQPAKLEDSAVYLCASSLVQGTDTQYFGPGTRLTVL.

The chain combines TRBV30 with TRBJ1-3; weak D call: TRBD1 (6 bases). Germline V gene lookup returns CDR1 GTSNPN and CDR2 SVGIG (reference sequence). The CDR3 covers 14 residues. The V and J ends lost 4 bases and 4 bases respectively, with 14 bases between them. CDR3 residues: CAWIKTGIGNTIYF. CDR3 nucleotide sequence: TGTGCCTGGATCAAGACAGGTATCGGAAACACCATATATTTT.

This chain connects TRBV27 to TRBJ2-2, with 11 bases fitting TRBD2. The CDR3 totals 15 residues. CDR1 and CDR2 (germline): MNHEY, SMNVEV (reference sequence). Trimming at V came to 5 bases and at J to 5 bases, leaving 4 bases not matched to a gene. CDR3 bases: TGTGCCAGCAGTCCTCTAGCGGGAGGAACCGGGGAGCTGTTTTTT. Its protein product is CASSPLAGGTGELFF.

This clone has only a few counts. This sequence joins TRBV28 and TRBJ2-1; unclear D gene. Germline V gene sequence: CDR1 MDHEN, CDR2 SYDVKM. The CDR3 runs 13 residues. The germline V and J ends were trimmed by 2 bases and 6 bases, with 8 bases remaining between them. Here the CDR3 reads CASSLGIFNEQFF. The CDR3 DNA is TGTGCCAGCAGTTTAGGAATTTTCAATGAGCAGTTCTTC. Supplemented by reference TRBV28 and TRBJ2-1, the full variable domain reads DVKVTQSSRYLVKRTGEKVFLECVQDMDHENMFWYRQDPGLGLRLIYFSYDVKMKEKGDIPEGYSVSREKKERFSLILESASTNQTSMYLCASSLGIFNEQFFGPGTRLTVL.